This entry lists 27 T cell receptor beta chains sequenced from one sample in a study of cytomegalovirus exposure and HLA in healthy donors. The PCR employed 60 Vbeta primers together with 13 Jbeta primers. Profiling relied on immunoSEQ multiplex PCR, and the TCRdb table lists in-frame clones only, not all of them. This table holds 150,000 or so clones, 70% to 85% found once. The sequenced sample was PBMCs. The origin of the receptors is a man aged 25-45 years in good health and CMV-seropositive.

This clone has more than one count but fewer than ten. The rearrangement uses TRBV7-2 and TRBJ2-6; D not resolved. Trimming removed 5 bases from V and 1 base from J, with 21 bases in between. CDR1 and CDR2 from the germline V gene are SGHTA and FQGNSA. This CDR3 comprises 19 residues. CDR3 DNA: TGTGCCAGCAGCATAAGCCTGGGCCAATCCCAATCTGGGGCCAACGTCCTGACTTTC. This codes for CASSISLGQSQSGANVLTF. The full variable domain, in which reference TRBV7-2 and TRBJ2-6 provide the parts outside the CDR3, is GAGVSQSPSNKVTEKGKDVELRCDPISGHTALYWYRQSLGQGLEFLIYFQGNSAPDKSGLPSDRFSAERTGGSVSTLTIQRTQQEDSAVYLCASSISLGQSQSGANVLTFGAGSRLTVL.

This rearrangement joins TRBV6-6 to TRBJ1-5; 8 bases fit TRBD1. V lost 4 bases to trimming and J lost 0 bases; unmatched junction nucleotides: 2. Looked up from germline, CDR1 is MNHNY and CDR2 is SVGAGI (reference sequence). This CDR3 is 15 amino acids long. The CDR3 nucleotides are TGTGCCAGCAGTTCACAGGGGGTTAGCAATCAGCCCCAGCATTTT. Protein sequence: CASSSQGVSNQPQHF.

This clone has just one count. This rearrangement joins TRBV16 to TRBJ2-1; 13 bases align to TRBD2. The V and J ends lost 4 bases and 7 bases, in that order; junction bases with no gene match: 4. Germline lookup yields CDR1 KGHSY and CDR2 FQNENV. The CDR3 runs 15 residues. In nucleotides, the CDR3 is TGTGCCAGCAGCCTCGGACTAGCGGGAGAGAATGAGCAGTTCTTC. This codes for CASSLGLAGENEQFF.

V gene TRBV15 combines with J gene TRBJ1-2; 7 bases are shared with TRBD1. J gave up 4 bases and V 0 bases, and 5 bases lay outside the gene matches. Germline CDR1 LNHNV, CDR2 YYDKDF (reference sequence). CDR3 size: 15 residues. CDR3 bases: TGTGCCACCAGCAGAGAAGGGGGCACCGGCTATGGCTACACCTTC. This encodes CATSREGGTGYGYTF.

Only a few counts were recorded for this clone. The genes are TRBV4-2 and TRBJ2-7; 9 bases fit TRBD1. The V gene's germline CDR1 is LGHNA and CDR2 YNFKEQ. CDR3 length: 14 amino acids. The J segment lost 2 bases and the V segment lost 1 base, leaving 0 bases of the junction unmatched. The chain's CDR3 is CASSQGQGAYEQYF. CDR3 in DNA: TGTGCCAGCAGCCAAGGACAGGGGGCCTACGAGCAGTACTTC.

This chain links TRBV5-3 with TRBJ2-7, with D possibly TRBD1 on 5 matching bases. TRBV5-3 is filed as an ORF, its function uncertain. The CDR3 is made up of 13 amino acids. CDR3 DNA: TGTACTCCATTCGCTGGGGCCTCCTACGAGCAGTACTTC. This encodes CTPFAGASYEQYF.

This chain uses TRBV7-6 with TRBJ1-5; 9 nucleotides align to TRBD1. This CDR3 has 15 residues. V was pared by 5 bases and J by 3 bases, with 5 bases of the junction left unmatched. CDR1 SGHVS and CDR2 FNYEAQ come from the germline V gene. CDR3 bases: TGTGCCAGCAGCCTAACAGGGGGCCCCAATCAGCCCCAGCATTTT. It encodes CASSLTGGPNQPQHF.

Written as DNA, the CDR3 is TGTGCCAGCGAGCCTACCTTAACCCTCCACTTT. This codes for CASEPTLTLHF. The chain has TRBV12-1 and TRBJ1-6. TRBV12-1 is recorded as a pseudogene. The CDR3 consists of 11 residues.

The V and J genes are TRBV7-3 and TRBJ2-1; 13 bases align to TRBD2. There are 16 residues in the CDR3. CDR1 is SGHTA, CDR2 FQGTGA, per germline. V trimming: 4 bases; J trimming: 7 bases; junction bases outside the gene matches: 7. The CDR3 loop is CASSSYPGLAGNEQFF. CDR3 nucleotide sequence: TGTGCCAGCAGCTCTTACCCGGGACTAGCGGGAAATGAGCAGTTCTTC. The whole variable domain, filled in from reference TRBV7-3 and TRBJ2-1, reads GAGVSQTPSNKVTEKGKYVELRCDPISGHTALYWYRQSLGQGPEFLIYFQGTGAADDSGLPNDRFFAVRPEGSVSTLKIQRTERGDSAVYLCASSSYPGLAGNEQFFGPGTRLTVL.

The V and J genes are TRBV27 and TRBJ1-1; D gene uncertain. Trimming left V 0 bases short and J 4 bases short, with 12 bases between. From germline, CDR1 is MNHEY and CDR2 SMNVEV (reference sequence). CDR3 length: 15 residues. The CDR3 DNA reads TGTGCCAGCAGTTTATCCCGGGGAGCCGGCACTGAAGCTTTCTTT. Translated: CASSLSRGAGTEAFF.

The V and J genes are TRBV6-5 and TRBJ1-4; unclear D gene. Trimming stripped 2 bases from V and 1 base from J, with 8 bases between. Germline V gives CDR1 MNHEY, CDR2 SVGAGI. The CDR3 covers 15 residues. The CDR3 protein is CASSYLSGTNEKLFF. The CDR3 coding sequence is TGTGCCAGCAGTTACCTTTCGGGAACTAATGAAAAACTGTTTTTT.

The chain couples TRBV2 to TRBJ2-3; TRBD2 might be the D (6 bases). The length of the CDR3 is 15 residues. Germline values: CDR1 SNHLY, CDR2 FYNNEI. Trimming pared 6 bases from V and 0 bases from J, leaving 13 bases between. The CDR3 nucleotides read TGTGCCAGCAGCCCCGGGACTTCTAGCACAGATACGCAGTATTTT. This sequence encodes CASSPGTSSTDTQYF.

The V gene is TRBV9, the J gene TRBJ2-1; TRBD1 aligns across 12 bases. The length of the CDR3 is 16 residues. The junction had 7 bases not matched to a gene; V was cut back by 0 bases and J by 9 bases. Germline V gene data show CDR1 as SGDLS and CDR2 as YYNGEE. The CDR3 nucleotides read TGTGCCAGCAGCGTAGGGGGGACAGGGGGCGAGGGTGAGCAGTTCTTC. Protein sequence: CASSVGGTGGEGEQFF.

V and J are TRBV4-1 and TRBJ2-7, with D possibly TRBD2 on 7 matching bases. The CDR3 sequence is 16 residues long. CDR1 MGHRA and CDR2 YSYEKL come from the germline V gene. Trimming left V 0 bases short and J 3 bases short, with 15 bases between. CDR3: CASSQEAGANYYEQYF. The CDR3 nucleotides are TGCGCCAGCAGCCAAGAGGCGGGGGCGAATTACTACGAGCAGTACTTC.

This chain uses TRBV29-1 with TRBJ1-4; D not certain. Germline CDR1 and CDR2: SQVTM and ANQGSEA. This CDR3 is 13 amino acids long. V was pared by 2 bases and J by 7 bases, with 11 bases between. CDR3 sequence reads: CSVESGFSEKLFF. Written as DNA, the CDR3 is TGCAGCGTTGAATCGGGTTTTTCTGAAAAACTGTTTTTT.

This clone has just one count. The rearrangement joins TRBV2 to TRBJ2-3, with 7 bases lining up with TRBD2. Trimming at V came to 5 bases and at J to 2 bases, leaving 13 bases not matched to a gene. The CDR3 extends over 17 amino acids. Germline CDR1 SNHLY, CDR2 FYNNEI. This CDR3 is CASSQDDFGTNTDTQYF. CDR3 coding DNA: TGTGCCAGCAGTCAAGATGACTTCGGGACTAACACAGATACGCAGTATTTT.

The chain uses TRBV2 and TRBJ2-7; 7 positions agree with TRBD1. The CDR3 sequence is 14 residues long. Germline V gives CDR1 SNHLY, CDR2 FYNNEI. V shed 6 bases, J shed 2 bases, and the junction held 7 bases outside the gene matches. CDR3 coding DNA: TGTGCCAGCAGCGCCGGGACAGTTGCCTACGAGCAGTACTTC. Protein: CASSAGTVAYEQYF.

The gene calls are TRBV4-2 and TRBJ2-7, with 12 bases that match TRBD2. The CDR3 sequence is 16 residues long. Germline values: CDR1 LGHNA, CDR2 YNFKEQ. The trim removed 1 base at V and 4 bases at J, leaving 5 bases unmatched. Written as DNA, the CDR3 is TGTGCCAGCAGCCAAGGACTAGCGGGGGAACTATACGAGCAGTACTTC. The encoded protein is CASSQGLAGELYEQYF.

The chain recombines TRBV5-6 with TRBJ1-2; a possible D gene is TRBD1 (6 bases). Germline V lookup: CDR1 SGHDT, CDR2 YYEEEE. Trimming shortened V by 4 bases and J by 2 bases, and 9 bases separated the two germline ends. CDR3 size: 13 residues. Here the CDR3 reads CASSHQGNYGYTF. The CDR3 DNA reads TGTGCCAGCAGCCACCAGGGGAACTATGGCTACACCTTC.

This chain connects TRBV27 to TRBJ2-2, with 16 positions matching TRBD2. This CDR3 is 18 amino acids long. The V gene's germline CDR1 is MNHEY and CDR2 SMNVEV (reference sequence). J was trimmed by 6 bases and V by 5 bases; bases with no gene match: 9. The DNA for the CDR3 is TGTGCCAGCAGTAAACCGGGACTAGCGGGGGGGCTTTCCGGGGAGCTGTTTTTT. Protein product: CASSKPGLAGGLSGELFF.

Here the CDR3 DNA reads TGTGCCAGCAGCCGGAGACAGGGCCTTAATGAAAAACTGTTTTTT. It translates to CASSRRQGLNEKLFF. The genes are TRBV7-2 and TRBJ1-4; 7 bases map to TRBD1. V shed 5 bases and J 4 bases; nucleotides not matched to a gene: 7. Germline CDR1 reads SGHTA; CDR2 reads FQGNSA. This CDR3 has 15 residues.

V and J are TRBV7-9 and TRBJ2-7; unclear D gene. This CDR3 has 13 amino acids. CDR1 and CDR2 (germline): SEHNR, FQNEAQ (reference sequence). The V end lost 4 bases, the J end lost 3 bases, and 10 bases lay between the germline ends. CDR3: CASSSRVLYEQYF. As DNA, the CDR3 is TGTGCCAGCAGCTCCCGGGTCCTCTACGAGCAGTACTTC.

This chain uses TRBV11-3 with TRBJ2-3, with 11 bases aligning to TRBD1. The CDR3 extends over 16 amino acids. Losses at the gene ends were 5 bases for V and 5 bases for J; bases not matched to a gene: 9. Per germline, CDR1 SGHNT and CDR2 YENEEA. The DNA of the CDR3 is TGTGCCAGCAGCCCCCGCACCGGGACAGGGGGAGATACGCAGTATTTT. Protein sequence: CASSPRTGTGGDTQYF.

The J gene is TRBJ2-3, the V gene TRBV6-4; 9 positions agree with TRBD2. V was clipped by 2 bases and J by 3 bases; unmatched bases: 3. Germline-derived CDR1 and CDR2 are MRHNA and SNTAGT. CDR3 length: 15 amino acids. For the CDR3, the DNA is TGTGCCAGCAGTGACCGGGCGGGGGGGACAGATACGCAGTATTTT. It codes for CASSDRAGGTDTQYF.

This clone was picked up a small number of times. This rearrangement joins TRBV15 to TRBJ1-1; D is unresolved. The CDR3 sequence is 13 residues long. V lost 5 bases to trimming and J lost 1 base, with 8 bases between them. The germline V gene has CDR1 LNHNV and CDR2 YYDKDF (reference sequence). Here the CDR3 reads CATSLYRNTEAFF. The DNA for the CDR3 is TGTGCCACCAGCTTATACAGGAACACTGAAGCTTTCTTT.

The chain is built from TRBV28 and TRBJ1-1; D ambiguous. Per germline, CDR1 MDHEN and CDR2 SYDVKM. Trimming took off 2 bases at V and 1 base at J, with 2 bases between the two ends. The CDR3 is 12 amino acids. The CDR3 DNA follows: TGTGCCAGCAGTTTACGGAACACTGAAGCTTTCTTT. It specifies CASSLRNTEAFF. The full variable domain, completed using reference TRBV28 and TRBJ1-1, is DVKVTQSSRYLVKRTGEKVFLECVQDMDHENMFWYRQDPGLGLRLIYFSYDVKMKEKGDIPEGYSVSREKKERFSLILESASTNQTSMYLCASSLRNTEAFFGQGTRLTVV.

The genes are TRBV28 and TRBJ1-1; possible D gene TRBD1, 6 bases. There are 15 residues in the CDR3. The V and J ends lost 5 bases and 1 base respectively, with 14 bases between them. CDR1 is MDHEN and CDR2 is SYDVKM in the germline V gene. CDR3 nucleotide sequence: TGTGCCAGCAGTACGCCGGGACAAAGGAACACTGAAGCTTTCTTT. Its protein product is CASSTPGQRNTEAFF.